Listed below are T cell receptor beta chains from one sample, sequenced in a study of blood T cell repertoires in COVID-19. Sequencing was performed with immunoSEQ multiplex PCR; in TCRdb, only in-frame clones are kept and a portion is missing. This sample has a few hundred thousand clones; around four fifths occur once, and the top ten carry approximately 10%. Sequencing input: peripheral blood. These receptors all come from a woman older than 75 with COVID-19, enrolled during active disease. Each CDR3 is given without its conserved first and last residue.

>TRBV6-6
ASSYPGSGNTIY
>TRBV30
AWSFPYRDRGYEQY
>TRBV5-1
ASSLGLGTGRDTEAF
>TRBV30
AWSVRGSYEQY
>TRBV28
ASSLGTGGYGYT
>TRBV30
AWSIRGRLNYGYT
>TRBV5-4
ASSLGGGTGLETQY
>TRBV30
AWSVSINQPQH
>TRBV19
ASIGQGAGKNIQY
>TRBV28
ASSLGSLNYGYT
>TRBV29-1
SVEGRARELF
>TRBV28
ASSSRTGLNANEQF
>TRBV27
ASSWRPGQRIELGAEAF
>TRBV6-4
ASSPQGGPNQPQH
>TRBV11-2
ASSSNWASYNEQF
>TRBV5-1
ASSLYGRTNTEAF
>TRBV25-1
ASSEASGTGKAEQY
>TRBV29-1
SVVGGGGNQPQH
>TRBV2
ASNEQGYQPQH
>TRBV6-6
ASSYGGSSTDTQY
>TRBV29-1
SVRAEPGNTIY
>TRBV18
ASSKWEQASTDTQY
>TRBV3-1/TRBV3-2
ASSLLLEETQY
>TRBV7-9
ASSFVAETQY
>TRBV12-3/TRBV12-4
ASSLNRGGGYT
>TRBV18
ASSPPVSQGAYGYT
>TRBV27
ASSSPTVSGSYEQY
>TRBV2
ASSSGQSNTGELF
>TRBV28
ASSGAYGYT
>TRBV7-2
ASRGGQGSYNEQF
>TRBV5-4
ASSSTGREKLF
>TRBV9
ASSGGQAKRDEQF
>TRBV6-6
ASSSPSLHGNEKLF
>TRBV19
ASSATGVANEKLF
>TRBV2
ATQRRGGTGELF
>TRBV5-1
ASSWDREKLF
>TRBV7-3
ASSPPGLTDTQY
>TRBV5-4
ASSLEGRRSTDTQY
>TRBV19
ASSTWGQIFYGYT
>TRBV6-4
ASRGPQH
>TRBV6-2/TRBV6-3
ASSNPGQGLSQY
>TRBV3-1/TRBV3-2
ASSQESSGNTIY
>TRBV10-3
ATSQLSGGAFQTQY
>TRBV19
ASRSGSAGANVLT